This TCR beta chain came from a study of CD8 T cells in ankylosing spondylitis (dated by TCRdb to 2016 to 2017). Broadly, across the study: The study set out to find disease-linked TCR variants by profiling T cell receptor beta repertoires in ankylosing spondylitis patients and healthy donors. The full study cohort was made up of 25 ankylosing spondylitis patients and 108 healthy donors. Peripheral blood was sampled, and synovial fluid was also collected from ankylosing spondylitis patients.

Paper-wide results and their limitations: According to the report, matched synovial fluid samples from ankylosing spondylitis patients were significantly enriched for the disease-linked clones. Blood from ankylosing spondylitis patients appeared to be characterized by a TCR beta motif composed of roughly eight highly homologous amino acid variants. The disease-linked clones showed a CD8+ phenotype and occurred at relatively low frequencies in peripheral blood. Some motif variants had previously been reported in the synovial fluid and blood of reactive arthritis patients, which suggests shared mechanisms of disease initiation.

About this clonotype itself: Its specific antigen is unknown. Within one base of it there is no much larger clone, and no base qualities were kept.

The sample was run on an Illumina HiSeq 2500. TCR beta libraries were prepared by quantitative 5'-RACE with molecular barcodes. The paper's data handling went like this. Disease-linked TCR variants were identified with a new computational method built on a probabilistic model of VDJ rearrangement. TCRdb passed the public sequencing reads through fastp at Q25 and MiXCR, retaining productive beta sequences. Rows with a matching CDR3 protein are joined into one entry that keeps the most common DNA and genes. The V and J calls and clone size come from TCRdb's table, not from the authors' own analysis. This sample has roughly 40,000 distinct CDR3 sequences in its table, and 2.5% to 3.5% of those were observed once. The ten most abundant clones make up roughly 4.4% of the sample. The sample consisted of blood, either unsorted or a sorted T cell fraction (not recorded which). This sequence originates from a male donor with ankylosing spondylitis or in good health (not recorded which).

The encoded CDR3 is CARSLTLAGEGGGDTQYF. The bases are TGTGCCAGAAGCTTGACGCTAGCGGGAGAAGGTGGTGGGGATACGCAGTATTTT. Recombination connected TRBV5-3 to TRBJ2-3; TRBD2 fits 10 bases in the junction. Being an ORF, TRBV5-3 has a function that is uncertain. The cysteine opens and the phenylalanine closes a CDR3 of 18 amino acids. Only the CDR3 DNA stays, 54 bases, in frame from base 1. V trim: 1 base; J trim: 6 bases; unmatched bases: 14.